The T cell receptor beta chain described here comes from a study of T-cell reconstitution after alpha-beta-depleted transplantation in children. This clonotype was picked up many times. Unique molecular identifiers were incorporated during preparation of the TCRbeta library. TCRdb itself ran the PCR reads through MiXCR, one entry per CDR3 protein. The sample has some 440,000 distinct CDR3 sequences, roughly 15% seen once; the top ten hold under 30%. The length of the CDR3 is 10 residues. The germline V and J ends were trimmed by 1 base and 8 bases, with 3 bases remaining between them. Germline CDR1 and CDR2: DFQATT and SNEGSKA (reference sequence).

The TCR originated in a boy in the first two years of life who had a stem cell transplant for Wiskott-Aldrich syndrome, so the T cells may come from the graft donor. The chain carries TRBV20-1 and TRBJ2-4; D gene uncertain. The input for sequencing was PBMCs, mostly from graft donor cells, taken 360 days after TCRalphabeta/CD19-depleted stem cell transplant. CDR3 loop: CSARGDIQYF. CDR3 nucleotide sequence: TGCAGTGCTAGAGGGGACATTCAGTACTTC.